The 8 T cell receptor beta chains below come from one sample, sequenced in a study of T cell repertoires in cytomegalovirus infection. TCRdb reanalysed the reads using MiXCR and keeps one entry per CDR3 protein. In the table there are 250,000 or so distinct CDR3 sequences, 10% to 15% of which are singletons. The specimen was PBMCs. The receptors originated from a human donor in good health (CMV status not recorded). Some clones in this sample may be carry-over from other donors' samples.

This clonotype was counted ten times or more. CDR3 region: CASSLASQGAAEAFF. The CDR3 nucleotides read TGTGCCAGCAGCTTAGCTTCCCAGGGGGCGGCTGAAGCTTTCTTT. The genes are TRBV7-2 and TRBJ1-1, with 8 bases that match TRBD1. Germline lookup yields CDR1 SGHTA and CDR2 FQGNSA. After removal of 0 bases from V and 6 bases from J, the junction contained 6 bases not matched to a gene. The CDR3 totals 15 residues. Combining the CDR3 with reference TRBV7-2 and TRBJ1-1 gives the whole variable domain GAGVSQSPSNKVTEKGKDVELRCDPISGHTALYWYRQSLGQGLEFLIYFQGNSAPDKSGLPSDRFSAERTGGSVSTLTIQRTQQEDSAVYLCASSLASQGAAEAFFGQGTRLTVV.

The chain carries TRBV5-4 and TRBJ2-6; D gene unclear. Germline CDR1 reads SGHNT; CDR2 reads YYREEE (reference sequence). CDR3 size: 14 residues. Trimming left V 4 bases short and J 1 base short, with 6 bases between. CDR3 nucleotides: TGTGCCAGCAGCCCTGAGTCTGGGGCCAACGTCCTGACTTTC. Protein product: CASSPESGANVLTF.

This clonotype was seen repeatedly, ten times or more. The J gene is TRBJ1-2, the V gene TRBV5-4, with 7 bases matching TRBD1. V lost 4 bases to trimming and J lost 4 bases; unmatched junction nucleotides: 4. The CDR3 loop spans 13 amino acids. Germline CDR1 reads SGHNT; CDR2 reads YYREEE (reference sequence). The CDR3 DNA reads TGTGCCAGCAGCCAGAGGGACAGCTATGGCTACACCTTC. Amino acids: CASSQRDSYGYTF.

This clonotype was observed at least ten times. V and J are TRBV19 and TRBJ2-1, with no clear D. The CDR3 covers 14 residues. Germline V CDR1 and CDR2: LNHDA, SQIVND (reference sequence). Deletions cut 0 bases from V and 3 bases from J, with 6 bases between. This CDR3 is CASSIDGHYNEQFF. CDR3 in DNA: TGTGCCAGTAGTATAGATGGCCACTACAATGAGCAGTTCTTC.

This clonotype was seen a few times. The CDR3 sequence: CASSQDRAEAFF. As DNA, the CDR3 is TGTGCCAGCAGCCAAGACCGAGCTGAAGCTTTCTTT. The chain recombines TRBV14 with TRBJ1-1; D is uncertain. The CDR3 has 12 residues. Looked up from germline, CDR1 is SGHDN and CDR2 is FVKESK. The V and J ends lost 0 bases and 6 bases respectively, with 5 bases between them.

J is TRBJ1-2 and V is TRBV28, with a tentative D call TRBD1 (6 bases). Germline V gene sequence: CDR1 MDHEN, CDR2 SYDVKM. The CDR3 loop spans 12 amino acids. V was trimmed by 5 bases and J by 6 bases, leaving 10 bases between them. Here the CDR3 reads CASSQGYNGYTF. CDR3 coding DNA: TGTGCCAGCAGTCAGGGGTATAATGGCTACACCTTC.

This clonotype was counted many times. The chain combines TRBV7-2 with TRBJ2-1; 7 bases are shared with TRBD1. CDR1 is SGHTA and CDR2 is FQGNSA in the germline V gene. This CDR3 is built from 14 residues. J gave up 4 bases and V 6 bases, and 6 bases lay outside the gene matches. The CDR3: CASSFTGQYNEQFF. DNA for the CDR3: TGTGCCAGCAGTTTTACGGGACAGTACAATGAGCAGTTCTTC.

This clonotype was detected ten times or more. The chain couples TRBV7-2 to TRBJ2-5; D not resolved. The V end was cut by 4 bases, the J end by 2 bases, with 8 bases between. In germline, CDR1 is SGHTA, CDR2 FQGNSA. The length of the CDR3 is 13 residues. The CDR3 bases are TGTGCCAGCAGCTCGGCCATTCAAGAGACCCAGTACTTC. Protein: CASSSAIQETQYF.